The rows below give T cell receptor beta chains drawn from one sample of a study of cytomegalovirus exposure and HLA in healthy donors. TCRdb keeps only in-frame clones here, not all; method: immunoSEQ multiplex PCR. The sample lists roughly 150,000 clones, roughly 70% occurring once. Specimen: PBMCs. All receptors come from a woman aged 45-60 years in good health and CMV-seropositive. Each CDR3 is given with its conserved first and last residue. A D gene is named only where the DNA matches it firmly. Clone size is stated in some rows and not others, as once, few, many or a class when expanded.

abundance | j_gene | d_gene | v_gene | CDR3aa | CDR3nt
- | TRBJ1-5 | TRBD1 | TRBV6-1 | CASSARQGIEQPQHF | TGTGCCAGCAGCGCTAGACAGGGGATAGAGCAGCCCCAGCATTTT
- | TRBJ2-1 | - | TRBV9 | CASSPFRDSRILDEQFF | TGTGCCAGCAGCCCATTCCGGGACTCGAGAATCCTGGATGAGCAGTTCTTC
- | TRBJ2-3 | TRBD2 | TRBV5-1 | CASTPFGLAGTDTQYF | TGCGCCAGCACCCCGTTCGGACTAGCGGGGACAGATACGCAGTATTTT
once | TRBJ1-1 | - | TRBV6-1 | CASRARGLGTEAFF | TGTGCCAGCAGAGCCAGAGGGTTGGGCACTGAAGCTTTCTTT
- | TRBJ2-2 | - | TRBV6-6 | CASSYPGTGELFF | TGTGCCAGCAGTTACCCGGGGACCGGGGAGCTGTTTTTT
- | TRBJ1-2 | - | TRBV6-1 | CASSEAWGSGYTF | TGTGCCAGCAGTGAAGCGTGGGGCTCTGGCTACACCTTC
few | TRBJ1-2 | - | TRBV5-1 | CASSPREDYGYTF | TGCGCCAGCAGTCCTCGGGAAGACTATGGCTACACCTTC
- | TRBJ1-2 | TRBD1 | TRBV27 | CAGSKDRVMYGYTF | TGTGCCGGCAGTAAGGACAGGGTAATGTATGGCTACACCTTC
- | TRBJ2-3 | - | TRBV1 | CTSSQGGGATDTQYF | TGCACCAGCAGCCAAGGCGGGGGGGCCACAGATACGCAGTATTTT
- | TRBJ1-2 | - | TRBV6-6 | CASSYGGTAYGYTF | TGTGCCAGCAGTTACGGAGGGACTGCCTATGGCTACACCTTC
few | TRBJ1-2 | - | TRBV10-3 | CAISELGNSGYTF | TGTGCCATCAGTGAATTGGGCAACAGTGGCTACACCTTC
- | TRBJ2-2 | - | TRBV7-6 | CASSRTDNTGELFF | TGTGCCAGCAGCCGGACAGACAACACCGGGGAGCTGTTTTTT
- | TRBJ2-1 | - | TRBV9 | CASSVRFGGIGEQFF | TGTGCCAGCAGCGTAAGGTTTGGGGGCATTGGTGAGCAGTTCTTC
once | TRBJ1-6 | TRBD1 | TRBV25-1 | CASTRQGENSPLHF | TGTGCCAGCACCCGACAGGGGGAGAATTCACCCCTCCACTTT
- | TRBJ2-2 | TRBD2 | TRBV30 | CAWSRDTSAGELFF | TGTGCCTGGAGTAGAGACACTAGCGCCGGGGAGCTGTTTTTT
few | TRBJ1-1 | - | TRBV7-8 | CASSAGHEAFF | TGTGCCAGCAGCGCCGGACATGAAGCTTTCTTT
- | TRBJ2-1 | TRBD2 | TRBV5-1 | CASSSHLAGTYNEQFF | TGCGCCAGCAGCAGCCACCTAGCGGGGACCTACAATGAGCAGTTCTTC
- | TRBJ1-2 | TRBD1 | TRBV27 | CASRRSPTGGGYTF | TGTGCCAGCAGAAGATCCCCAACAGGGGGCGGCTACACCTTC
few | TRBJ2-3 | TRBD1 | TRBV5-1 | CASSLGLRDRVVTDTQYF | TGCGCCAGCAGCTTGGGCCTCCGGGACAGGGTTGTGACAGATACGCAGTATTTT
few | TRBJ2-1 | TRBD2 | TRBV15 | CATSSERGVHLEQFF | TGTGCCACCAGCAGCGAGCGGGGGGTCCATCTTGAGCAGTTCTTC
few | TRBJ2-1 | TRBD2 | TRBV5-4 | CASSPGLARWNEQFF | TGTGCCAGCAGCCCCGGACTAGCGAGGTGGAATGAGCAGTTCTTC
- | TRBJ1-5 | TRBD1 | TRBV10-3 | CAISGQGDQPQHF | TGTGCCATCAGTGGACAGGGGGATCAGCCCCAGCATTTT
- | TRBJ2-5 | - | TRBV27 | CASSRGRGSQETQYF | TGTGCCAGCAGTCGGGGCAGGGGTTCGCAAGAGACCCAGTACTTC
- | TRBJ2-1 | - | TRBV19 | CASSMQGHYNEQFF | TGTGCCAGTAGTATGCAGGGGCATTACAATGAGCAGTTCTTC
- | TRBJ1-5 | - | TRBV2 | CASSQNRQTNQPQHF | TGTGCCAGCAGTCAGAATAGACAGACCAATCAGCCCCAGCATTTT
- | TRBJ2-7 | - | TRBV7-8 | CASSFLAGNGPHEQYF | TGTGCCAGCAGCTTCCTAGCCGGGAATGGGCCCCACGAGCAGTACTTC
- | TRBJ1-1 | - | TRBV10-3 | CAIAPQPGDTEAFF | TGTGCCATCGCTCCCCAGCCAGGGGACACTGAAGCTTTCTTT
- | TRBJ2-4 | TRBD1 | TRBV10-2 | CASSTGAGNIQYF | TGCGCCAGCAGTACAGGGGCAGGAAACATTCAGTACTTC
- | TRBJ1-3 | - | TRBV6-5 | CASSYSRGASGNTIYF | TGTGCCAGCAGTTACTCGCGGGGGGCGTCCGGAAACACCATATATTTT
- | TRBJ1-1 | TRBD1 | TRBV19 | CASSIRGQGGTEAFF | TGTGCCAGTAGTATTCGGGGACAGGGGGGCACTGAAGCTTTCTTT
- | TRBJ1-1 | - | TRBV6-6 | CTSSFDRKNTEAFF | TGTACCAGCAGTTTTGACAGGAAGAACACTGAAGCTTTCTTT
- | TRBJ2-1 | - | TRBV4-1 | CASSRTPRVGENEQFF | TGCGCCAGCAGTCGAACCCCCAGGGTCGGTGAGAATGAGCAGTTCTTC
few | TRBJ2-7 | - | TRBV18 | CASSRGLTSYEQYF | TGTGCCAGCTCACGGGGCTTGACAAGTTACGAGCAGTACTTC
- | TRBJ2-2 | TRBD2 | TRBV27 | CASRRSVGGGVAGELFF | TGTGCCAGCAGACGTTCCGTGGGCGGGGGGGTCGCCGGGGAGCTGTTTTTT
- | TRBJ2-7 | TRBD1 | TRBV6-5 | CASSLQGASYEQYF | TGTGCCAGCAGCCTGCAGGGGGCGTCCTACGAGCAGTACTTC
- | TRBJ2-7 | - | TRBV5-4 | CASSLEVTYEQYF | TGTGCCAGCAGCTTGGAAGTTACTTACGAGCAGTACTTC
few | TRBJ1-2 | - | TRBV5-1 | CASREGDGLYGYTF | TGCGCCAGCAGGGAAGGGGATGGTCTCTATGGCTACACCTTC
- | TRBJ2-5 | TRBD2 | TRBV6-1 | CASSETSGGAEETQYF | TGTGCCAGCAGTGAGACTAGCGGGGGGGCTGAAGAGACCCAGTACTTC